Following are 24 T cell receptor beta chains from one sample sequenced in a study of blood T cell repertoires in COVID-19. Data came from immunoSEQ multiplex PCR; TCRdb stores just in-frame clones and leaves some out. This table has roughly 80,000 clones, around 80% appearing once. Material for sequencing was peripheral blood. Receptor source: a man aged 60-69 years with active or convalescent COVID-19.

This clone was counted once. CDR3 sequence (DNA): TGTGCCAGCAGCATGCAGTCGGGCTATGGCTACACCTTC. Amino acid sequence: CASSMQSGYGYTF. This chain connects TRBV5-6 to TRBJ1-2; the D is unclear. V lost 4 bases to trimming and J lost 4 bases, with 11 bases between them. The CDR3 runs to 13 residues. Germline assignment: CDR1 SGHDT and CDR2 YYEEEE.

The V gene is TRBV5-6, the J gene TRBJ2-7, with TRBD2 matching over 7 bases. Trimming cost V 0 bases and J 2 bases; bases outside gene matches: 8. The CDR3 extends over 16 amino acids. Germline CDR1 SGHDT, CDR2 YYEEEE. For the CDR3, the DNA is TGTGCCAGCAGCTTGGCAGTCGGACTAGTTACCTACGAGCAGTACTTC. Residues: CASSLAVGLVTYEQYF.

CDR3 sequence (DNA): TGTGCCAGCAGTGAGGGGGCACCTGAGAAGGACTACGAGCAGTACTTC. Protein sequence: CASSEGAPEKDYEQYF. The rearrangement links TRBV25-1 to TRBJ2-7; D may be TRBD1 (6 bases). This CDR3 is built from 16 residues. The germline V gene has CDR1 MGHDK and CDR2 SYGVNS. V lost 3 bases, J lost 3 bases, and 18 bases lay in between.

The V and J genes are TRBV19 and TRBJ1-1; the D gene is possibly TRBD1 (5 bases). CDR1 is LNHDA and CDR2 is SQIVND in the germline V gene (reference sequence). The CDR3 extends over 17 amino acids. Trimming pared 5 bases from V and 1 base from J, leaving 20 bases between. CDR3: CASSGGVLGPANTEAFF. CDR3 nucleotides: TGTGCCAGTAGTGGCGGGGTATTGGGGCCCGCGAACACTGAAGCTTTCTTT.

The table lists this clone with a count of one. The chain uses TRBV10-3 and TRBJ2-3; D ambiguous. Germline CDR1 and CDR2: ENHRY and SYGVKD. The CDR3 has 14 residues. The V gene lost 10 bases and the J gene lost 0 bases, with 14 bases spanning the gap. The CDR3 region has the DNA TGTGCCACCCAATTGGGCGCTAGCACAGATACGCAGTATTTT. This gives the protein CATQLGASTDTQYF.

This chain connects TRBV19 to TRBJ2-1; tentatively, D is TRBD2 (5 bases). Trimming pared 6 bases from V and 0 bases from J, leaving 12 bases between. The CDR3 is made up of 15 amino acids. Germline CDR1 LNHDA, CDR2 SQIVND (reference sequence). CDR3 in DNA: TGTGCCAGTAGGGGTACTGGGAGCTCCTACAATGAGCAGTTCTTC. Protein: CASRGTGSSYNEQFF.

The chain uses TRBV7-6 and TRBJ2-3; possible D gene TRBD1, 5 bases. Per the germline V gene, CDR1 is SGHVS and CDR2 is FNYEAQ. The CDR3 has 17 residues. The V end lost 5 bases, the J end lost 0 bases, and 18 bases lay between the germline ends. The CDR3 DNA sequence: TGTGCCAGCAGCCCCCTTTTCTTAGACAGTAGCACAGATACGCAGTATTTT. It yields the protein CASSPLFLDSSTDTQYF.

The rearrangement uses TRBV24-1 and TRBJ1-5; the match to TRBD1 covers 8 bases. Losses at the gene ends were 4 bases for V and 5 bases for J; bases not matched to a gene: 6. Germline CDR1 reads KGHDR; CDR2 reads SFDVKD. The CDR3 is made up of 15 amino acids. The CDR3 DNA reads TGTGCCACCAGTGACATGCAGGGGGCCTATCAGCCCCAGCATTTT. Translated, it gives CATSDMQGAYQPQHF.

The chain is built from TRBV14 and TRBJ1-4; D possibly corresponds to TRBD1 (5 bases). Germline V gene sequence: CDR1 SGHDN, CDR2 FVKESK. V lost 5 bases and J 5 bases, leaving 15 bases between the germline ends. The CDR3 loop spans 15 amino acids. CDR3 region: CASSIQQVPNEKLFF. In DNA, the CDR3 is TGTGCCAGCAGCATTCAACAGGTCCCGAATGAAAAACTGTTTTTT.

The chain is built from TRBV10-3 and TRBJ1-2; 7 nucleotides line up with TRBD1. This CDR3 region has 14 residues. Germline V lookup: CDR1 ENHRY, CDR2 SYGVKD. Unmatched junction bases numbered 7, after V lost 7 bases and J lost 2 bases. The CDR3 nucleotides are TGTGCCATCACTGAACAGGGGACGAACTATGGCTACACCTTC. Amino acids: CAITEQGTNYGYTF.

Of note for this clone: One end of the junction does not line up with germline, which may come from a read error. The chain combines TRBV7-3 with TRBJ2-7, with 8 bases fitting TRBD1. Germline CDR1 reads SGHTA; CDR2 reads FQGTGA. This CDR3 comprises 15 residues. The CDR3 loop reads CASSLTTGVRTEQYF. The CDR3 region has the DNA TGTGCCAGCAGCCTAACGACAGGGGTACGGACCGAGCAGTACTTC.

V and J are TRBV30 and TRBJ1-1; D gene unclear. Germline V gene sequence: CDR1 GTSNPN, CDR2 SVGIG (reference sequence). Trimming cost V 3 bases and J 8 bases, with 13 bases left between them. The CDR3 is 12 amino acids. The CDR3 spells CAWRSQTYEAFF. The DNA of the CDR3 is TGTGCCTGGAGGTCCCAGACTTACGAAGCTTTCTTT.

The chain has TRBV6-4 and TRBJ1-2; TRBD1 might be the D (5 bases). Trimming removed 5 bases at V and 2 bases at J, with 12 bases between. Germline-derived CDR1 and CDR2 are MRHNA and SNTAGT. The length of the CDR3 is 14 residues. CDR3 in DNA: TGTGCCAGCAGTCCCCAGGAGGGGAACTATGGCTACACCTTC. Its protein is CASSPQEGNYGYTF.

This chain uses TRBV6-5 with TRBJ1-5; D is perhaps TRBD1 (5 bases). Trimming removed 3 bases from V and 6 bases from J, with 15 bases in between. The CDR3 totals 15 residues. Germline CDR1 is MNHEY and CDR2 is SVGAGI. This chain's CDR3 is CASSYSSQGGQPQHF. The CDR3 DNA reads TGTGCCAGCAGTTATTCCTCGCAGGGAGGTCAGCCCCAGCATTTT.

This rearrangement joins TRBV5-6 to TRBJ2-3, with 7 positions matching TRBD2. Germline V gives CDR1 SGHDT, CDR2 YYEEEE. V was clipped by 4 bases and J by 3 bases; unmatched bases: 5. The CDR3 is made up of 14 amino acids. The DNA for the CDR3 is TGTGCCAGCAGCCTGCGCGGGGGAACAGATACGCAGTATTTT. Translation gives CASSLRGGTDTQYF.

The chain employs TRBV6-5 and TRBJ1-2; TRBD1 matches at 9 bases. CDR3 length: 13 amino acids. The V segment lost 5 bases and the J segment 8 bases; nucleotides outside the gene matches: 6. CDR1 MNHEY and CDR2 SVGAGI come from the germline V gene. The CDR3 DNA follows: TGTGCCAGCAGTCAACAGGGGGCGCGGGGCTACACCTTC. This sequence encodes CASSQQGARGYTF.

Only a few counts were recorded for this clone. DNA for the CDR3: TGTGCCAGTAGGACGGACAGAGTTTCTGGAAACACCATATATTTT. Its translation: CASRTDRVSGNTIYF. The chain uses TRBV19 and TRBJ1-3, with a weak D call TRBD1 (6 bases). Germline assignment: CDR1 LNHDA and CDR2 SQIVND (reference sequence). The V end was cut by 6 bases, the J end by 1 base, with 13 bases between. CDR3 size: 15 residues.

V is TRBV27 and J is TRBJ1-5, with D perhaps matching TRBD1 (5 bases). V lost 5 bases and J 7 bases, leaving 18 bases between the germline ends. CDR1 MNHEY and CDR2 SMNVEV come from the germline V gene (reference sequence). This CDR3 region has 15 residues. CDR3 residues: CASSLQGWGYQPQHF. For the CDR3, the DNA is TGTGCCAGCAGTCTCCAGGGCTGGGGATACCAGCCCCAGCATTTT.

The chain links TRBV29-1 to TRBJ1-5; D not resolved. The CDR3 has 12 amino acids. Between the trimmed V and J ends, which lost 4 bases and 5 bases, there was a span of 9 bases. Germline assignment: CDR1 SQVTM and CDR2 ANQGSEA. This CDR3 reads CSVGGIHQPQHF. CDR3 bases: TGCAGCGTTGGAGGGATACATCAGCCCCAGCATTTT.

The chain has TRBV7-2 and TRBJ1-3, with a tentative D call TRBD1 (5 bases). Germline V CDR1 and CDR2: SGHTA, FQGNSA. The CDR3 loop spans 15 amino acids. V was trimmed by 0 bases and J by 2 bases, leaving 8 bases between them. Written as DNA, the CDR3 is TGTGCCAGCAGCTTAGCGACAGATACTGGAAACACCATATATTTT. Translation: CASSLATDTGNTIYF. The variable domain in full, with the rest retrieved from reference TRBV7-2 and TRBJ1-3, is GAGVSQSPSNKVTEKGKDVELRCDPISGHTALYWYRQSLGQGLEFLIYFQGNSAPDKSGLPSDRFSAERTGGSVSTLTIQRTQQEDSAVYLCASSLATDTGNTIYFGEGSWLTVV.

The table lists this clone with a few counts. The genes are TRBV5-1 and TRBJ1-2, with D perhaps TRBD1 (6 bases). The V end lost 4 bases, the J end lost 2 bases, and 15 bases lay between the germline ends. This CDR3 contains 15 residues. Germline assignment: CDR1 SGHRS and CDR2 YFSETQ. The CDR3 protein is CASSTTFQGNYGYTF. DNA for the CDR3: TGCGCCAGCAGCACAACTTTCCAGGGGAACTATGGCTACACCTTC.

This clone has more than one count but fewer than ten. The chain links TRBV4-2 to TRBJ2-2; D may be TRBD1 (6 bases). CDR3 size: 15 residues. V was clipped by 1 base and J by 3 bases, with 9 bases between them. The germline gives CDR1 LGHNA, CDR2 YNFKEQ. The CDR3 region is CASSQGDTDTGELFF. In DNA, the CDR3 is TGTGCCAGCAGCCAAGGGGACACGGACACCGGGGAGCTGTTTTTT.

This rearrangement joins TRBV7-7 to TRBJ2-2; 8 bases agree with TRBD2. The CDR3 is 13 residues long. The germline V gene has CDR1 SSHAT and CDR2 FNYEAQ (reference sequence). This CDR3 reads CASGTGETGELFF. The CDR3 bases are TGTGCTAGCGGGACGGGGGAGACCGGGGAGCTGTTTTTT.

The chain combines TRBV6-2 or TRBV6-3 with TRBJ1-2, with TRBD1 as a possible D gene (6 bases). There are 17 residues in the CDR3. Per the germline V gene, CDR1 is MNHEY and CDR2 is SVGEGT. Trimming removed 0 bases at V and 3 bases at J, with 17 bases between. The CDR3 sequence is CASSYSPAGDRYYGYTF. In nucleotides, the CDR3 is TGTGCCAGCAGTTACTCGCCGGCAGGGGATCGGTACTATGGCTACACCTTC.